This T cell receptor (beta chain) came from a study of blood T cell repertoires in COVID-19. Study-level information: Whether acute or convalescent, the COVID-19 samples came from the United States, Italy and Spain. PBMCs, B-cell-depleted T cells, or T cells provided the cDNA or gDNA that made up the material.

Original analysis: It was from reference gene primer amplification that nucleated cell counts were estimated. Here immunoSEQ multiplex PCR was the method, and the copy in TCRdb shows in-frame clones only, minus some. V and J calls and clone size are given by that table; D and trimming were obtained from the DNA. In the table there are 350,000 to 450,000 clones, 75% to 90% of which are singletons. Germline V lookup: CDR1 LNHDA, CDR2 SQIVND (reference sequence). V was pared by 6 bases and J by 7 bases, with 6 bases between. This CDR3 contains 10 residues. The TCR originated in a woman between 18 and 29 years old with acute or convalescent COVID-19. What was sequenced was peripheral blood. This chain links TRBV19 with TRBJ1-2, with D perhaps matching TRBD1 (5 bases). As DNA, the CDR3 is TGTGCCAGTAGGCAGGGTGGCTACACCTTC. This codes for CASRQGGYTF.